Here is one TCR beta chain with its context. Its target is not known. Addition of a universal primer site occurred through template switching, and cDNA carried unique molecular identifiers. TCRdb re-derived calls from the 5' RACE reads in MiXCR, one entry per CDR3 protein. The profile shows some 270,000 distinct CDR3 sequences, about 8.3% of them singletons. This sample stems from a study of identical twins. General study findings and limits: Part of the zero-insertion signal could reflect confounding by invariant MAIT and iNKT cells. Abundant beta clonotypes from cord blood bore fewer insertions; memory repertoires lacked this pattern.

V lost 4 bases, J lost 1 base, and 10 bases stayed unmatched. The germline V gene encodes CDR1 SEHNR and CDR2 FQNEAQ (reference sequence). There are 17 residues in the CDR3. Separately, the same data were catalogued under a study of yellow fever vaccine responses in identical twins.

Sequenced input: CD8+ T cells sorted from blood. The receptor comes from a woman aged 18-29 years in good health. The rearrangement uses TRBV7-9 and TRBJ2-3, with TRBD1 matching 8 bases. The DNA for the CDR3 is TGTGCCAGCAGCTCTCCCCCGACAGGGGCTGGCACAGATACGCAGTATTTT. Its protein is CASSSPPTGAGTDTQYF.